This record concerns one T cell receptor beta chain sequence. Ten or more counts support this clonotype. The antigen it recognizes is unknown. The input lacks base qualities; no much larger clone sits a single base away. Including cysteine and phenylalanine, the CDR3 has 13 amino acids. The CDR3 DNA has 39 bases and is translated from base 1. At the junction V is shortened by 7 bases and J by 1 base, with 11 bases in between. The germline V gene encodes CDR1 SNHLY and CDR2 FYNNEI. This sample stems from a study of Graves' ophthalmopathy and Graves' hyperthyroidism (dated by TCRdb to the late 2010s). In the study overall: Hyperthyroidism was defined as stable when no progression to ophthalmopathy occurred within 18 months of follow-up. In about six hyperthyroidism patients, the T-cell repertoires found in thyroid tissue were compared with those found in blood. The study used TCR beta repertoire signatures to distinguish Graves' ophthalmopathy from Graves' hyperthyroidism and to predict progression to ophthalmopathy. In total, 135 blood samples were TCR-sequenced: 43 ophthalmopathy, 75 hyperthyroidism and some 17 hyperthyroidism-to-ophthalmopathy patients. An independent validation cohort comprised some 18 hyperthyroidism patients and 15 to 17 patients who later progressed from hyperthyroidism to ophthalmopathy. To explore V-J signatures that distinguish ophthalmopathy from hyperthyroidism, a discovery set of about 99 patients was enrolled, made up of under 50 with ophthalmopathy and under 65 with stable hyperthyroidism. After sampling, hyperthyroidism patients received methimazole starting at 30 mg daily, and ophthalmopathy patients received high-dose intravenous methylprednisolone. Results the study describes overall, beyond this receptor: Most expanded thyroid clonotypes with frequency above 0.001 were also detected in blood, suggesting blood repertoires may reflect the thyroid immune response. In validation, the model predicted ophthalmopathy progression with 70.59% sensitivity and 72.22% specificity; eleven to twelve predicted patients were CT-confirmed with GO in a median of around 6 months. Sample size was not statistically predetermined, and group allocation was not concealed from the investigators. Ophthalmopathy was separated from stable hyperthyroidism by the 13-signature model with roughly 87% sensitivity and about 83% specificity in cross-validation and with 80%/75% in the test set.

The hyperthyroidism patients were 18 to 65 years old and newly diagnosed, with a disease duration of less than 2 months. Patients with other autoimmune diseases, uncontrolled infections, pregnancy or lactation were excluded from the study. Diagnosis relied on clinical symptoms, serum thyroxine, TRAb, thyroid ultrasound and orbital computed tomography. Total RNA was extracted with Trizol reagent and quality-checked on an Agilent 2100 Bioanalyzer. TCR beta CDR3 regions were amplified from RNA transcripts for repertoire sequencing. The first round was an RT-PCR using HTBI primers with the Qiagen OneStep RT-PCR kit, and this first round was followed by a second-round multiplex PCR, then size selection and purification. Libraries were sequenced paired-end with 100 bp reads on an Illumina HiSeq2000. The paper's processing steps were these. Reads were processed with SOAPnuke, discarding reads with adapters, uncalled bases, mean Phred below 15, or no exact constant-primer or identifier match. COPE v1.2.5 was used to merge the high-quality paired reads. Unique nucleotide sequences were defined as clonotypes and aligned to IMGT TRB V, D and J references using MiTCR v1.1. Analysis was restricted to V-J combinations with a frequency above 0.0001, which covered roughly 99% of repertoires. For each V-J combination, a TCR clonal expansion and chaos score was defined as F50 clonal expansion divided by the chaos observed in the TCRdist matrix. Features were reduced by Welch's t-statistics and random forest to over 10 V-J combinations, which fed a naive Bayes classifier. Thyroid-blood repertoire similarity was quantified with the Morisita-Horn index. TCRdb cleaned the public reads at Q25 with fastp, built clones with MiXCR and kept in-frame beta chains. Every entry covers one CDR3 protein and lists the most common genes and DNA from its rows. In this record, the V and J calls reflect TCRdb's handling and not the investigators' own analysis. In this sample the table shows roughly 600,000 distinct CDR3 sequences, about two fifths of which occur a single time. The ten largest clones capture around 4% of the sample.

The chain employs TRBV2 and TRBJ2-7; TRBD1 is possibly the D segment (5 matching bases). The receptor was isolated from an adult man with Graves' hyperthyroidism. Sequencing used peripheral blood or thyroid tissue (not recorded which). The sequenced DNA: TGTGCCAGCACGACAGAAAGATCCTACGAGCAGTACTTC. It specifies CASTTERSYEQYF.